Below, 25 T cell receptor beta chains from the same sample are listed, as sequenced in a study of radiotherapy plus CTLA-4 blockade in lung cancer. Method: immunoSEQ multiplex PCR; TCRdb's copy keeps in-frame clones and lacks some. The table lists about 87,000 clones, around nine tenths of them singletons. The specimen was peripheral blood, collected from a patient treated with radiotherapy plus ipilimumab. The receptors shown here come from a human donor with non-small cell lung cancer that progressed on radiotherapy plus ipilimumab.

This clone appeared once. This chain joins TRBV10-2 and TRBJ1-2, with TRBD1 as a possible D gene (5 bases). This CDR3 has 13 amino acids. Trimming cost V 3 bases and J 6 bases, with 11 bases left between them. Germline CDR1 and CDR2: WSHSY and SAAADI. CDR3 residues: CASSEGRADGYTF. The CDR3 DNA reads TGCGCCAGCAGTGAAGGCAGGGCGGATGGCTACACCTTC.

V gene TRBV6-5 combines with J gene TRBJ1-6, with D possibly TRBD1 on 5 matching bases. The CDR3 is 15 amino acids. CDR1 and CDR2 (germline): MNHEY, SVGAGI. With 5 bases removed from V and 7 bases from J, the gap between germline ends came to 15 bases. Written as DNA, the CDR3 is TGTGCCAGCAGTCAAAACCGGGACGGAAATTCACCCCTCCACTTT. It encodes CASSQNRDGNSPLHF.

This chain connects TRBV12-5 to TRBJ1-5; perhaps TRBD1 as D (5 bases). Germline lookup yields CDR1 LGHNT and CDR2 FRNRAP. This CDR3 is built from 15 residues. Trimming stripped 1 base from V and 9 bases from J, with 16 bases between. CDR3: CASGLAGTVSWPQHF. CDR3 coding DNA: TGTGCTAGTGGTTTGGCCGGGACCGTGAGTTGGCCCCAGCATTTT.

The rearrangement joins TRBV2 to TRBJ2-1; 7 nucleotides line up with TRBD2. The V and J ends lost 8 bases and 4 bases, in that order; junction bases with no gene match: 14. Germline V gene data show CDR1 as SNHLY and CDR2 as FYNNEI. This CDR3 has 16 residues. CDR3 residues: CASSPGAGVRYNEQFF. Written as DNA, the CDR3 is TGTGCCAGCTCCCCCGGGGCGGGAGTCCGATACAATGAGCAGTTCTTC.

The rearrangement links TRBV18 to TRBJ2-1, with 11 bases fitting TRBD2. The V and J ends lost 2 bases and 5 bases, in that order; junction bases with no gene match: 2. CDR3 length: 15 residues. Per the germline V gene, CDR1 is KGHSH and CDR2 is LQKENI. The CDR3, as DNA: TGTGCCAGCTCACCAGGGACTAGCGGCAACAATGAGCAGTTCTTC. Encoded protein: CASSPGTSGNNEQFF.

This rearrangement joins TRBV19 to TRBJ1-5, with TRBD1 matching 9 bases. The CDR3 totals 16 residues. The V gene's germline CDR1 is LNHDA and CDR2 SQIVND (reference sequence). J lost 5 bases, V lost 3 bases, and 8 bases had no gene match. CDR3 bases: TGTGCCAGTAGTATTCAAGCCGGGACAGGGTATCAGCCCCAGCATTTT. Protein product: CASSIQAGTGYQPQHF.

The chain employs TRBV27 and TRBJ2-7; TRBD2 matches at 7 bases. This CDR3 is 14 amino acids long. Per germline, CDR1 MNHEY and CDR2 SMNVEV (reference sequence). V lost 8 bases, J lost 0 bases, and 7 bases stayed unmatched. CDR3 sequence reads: CASWGGESSYEQYF. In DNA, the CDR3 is TGTGCCAGCTGGGGAGGGGAAAGCTCCTACGAGCAGTACTTC.

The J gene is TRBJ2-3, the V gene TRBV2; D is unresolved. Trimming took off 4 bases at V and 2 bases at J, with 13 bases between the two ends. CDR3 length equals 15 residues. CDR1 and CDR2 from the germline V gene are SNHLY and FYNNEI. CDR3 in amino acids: CASSARSPPTDTQYF. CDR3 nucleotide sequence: TGTGCCAGCAGTGCGAGGTCCCCCCCCACAGATACGCAGTATTTT.

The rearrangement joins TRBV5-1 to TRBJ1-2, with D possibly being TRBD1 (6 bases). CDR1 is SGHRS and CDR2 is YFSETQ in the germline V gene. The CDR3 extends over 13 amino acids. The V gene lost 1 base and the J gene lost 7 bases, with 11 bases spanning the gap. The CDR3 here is CASSLTGPLGYTF. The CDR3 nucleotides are TGCGCCAGCAGCTTGACAGGGCCCCTTGGCTACACCTTC.

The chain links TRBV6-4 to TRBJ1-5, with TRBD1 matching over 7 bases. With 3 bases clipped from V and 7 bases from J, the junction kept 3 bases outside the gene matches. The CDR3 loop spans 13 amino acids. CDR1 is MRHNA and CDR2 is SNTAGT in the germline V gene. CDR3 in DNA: TGTGCCAGCAGTGAGGGCAGGGGGCAGCCCCAGCATTTT. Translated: CASSEGRGQPQHF.

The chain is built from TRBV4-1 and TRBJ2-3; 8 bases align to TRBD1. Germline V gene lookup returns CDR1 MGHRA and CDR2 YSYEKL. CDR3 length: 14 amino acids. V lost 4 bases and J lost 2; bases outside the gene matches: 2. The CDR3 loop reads CASSLGQATDTQYF. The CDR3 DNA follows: TGCGCCAGCAGCCTGGGACAGGCCACAGATACGCAGTATTTT.

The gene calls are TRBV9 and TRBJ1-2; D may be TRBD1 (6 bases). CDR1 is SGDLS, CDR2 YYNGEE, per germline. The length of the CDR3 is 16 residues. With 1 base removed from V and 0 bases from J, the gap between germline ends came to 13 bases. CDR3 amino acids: CASSVNMGATNYGYTF. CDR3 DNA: TGTGCCAGCAGCGTAAACATGGGGGCGACTAACTATGGCTACACCTTC.

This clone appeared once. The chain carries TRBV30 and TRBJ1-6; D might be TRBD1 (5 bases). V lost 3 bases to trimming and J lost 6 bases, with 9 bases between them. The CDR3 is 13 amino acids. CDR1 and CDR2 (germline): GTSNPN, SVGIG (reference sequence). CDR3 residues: CAWSRVGNSPLHF. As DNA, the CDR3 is TGTGCCTGGAGCAGGGTTGGTAATTCACCCCTCCACTTT.

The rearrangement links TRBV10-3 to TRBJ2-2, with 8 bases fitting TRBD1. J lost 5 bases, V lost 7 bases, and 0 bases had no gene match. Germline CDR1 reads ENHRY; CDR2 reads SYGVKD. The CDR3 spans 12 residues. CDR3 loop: CAINRGTGELFF. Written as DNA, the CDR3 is TGTGCCATCAACAGGGGGACCGGGGAGCTGTTTTTT.

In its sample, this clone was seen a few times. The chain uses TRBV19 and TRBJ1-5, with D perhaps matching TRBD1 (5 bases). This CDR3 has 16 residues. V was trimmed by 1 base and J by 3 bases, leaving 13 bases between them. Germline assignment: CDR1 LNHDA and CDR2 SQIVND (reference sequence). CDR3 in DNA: TGTGCCAGTAGTATAGGCCAGGGAGGAGCCAATCAGCCCCAGCATTTT. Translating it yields CASSIGQGGANQPQHF.

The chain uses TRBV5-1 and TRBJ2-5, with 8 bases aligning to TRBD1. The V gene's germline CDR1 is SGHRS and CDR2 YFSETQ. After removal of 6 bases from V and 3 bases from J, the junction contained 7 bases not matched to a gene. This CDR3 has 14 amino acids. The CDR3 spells CASTLDRVEETQYF. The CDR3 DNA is TGCGCCAGCACCCTGGACAGGGTTGAAGAGACCCAGTACTTC. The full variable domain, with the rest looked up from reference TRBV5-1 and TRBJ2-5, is KAGVTQTPRYLIKTRGQQVTLSCSPISGHRSVSWYQQTPGQGLQFLFEYFSETQRNKGNFPGRFSGRQFSNSRSEMNVSTLELGDSALYLCASTLDRVEETQYFGPGTRLLVL.

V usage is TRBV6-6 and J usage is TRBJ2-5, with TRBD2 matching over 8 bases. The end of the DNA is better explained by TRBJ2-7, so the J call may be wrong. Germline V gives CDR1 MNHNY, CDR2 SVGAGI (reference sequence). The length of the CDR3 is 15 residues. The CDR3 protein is CASTQTTSASYEQYF. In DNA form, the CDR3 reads TGTGCCAGCACCCAAACGACTAGCGCGTCCTACGAGCAGTACTTC.

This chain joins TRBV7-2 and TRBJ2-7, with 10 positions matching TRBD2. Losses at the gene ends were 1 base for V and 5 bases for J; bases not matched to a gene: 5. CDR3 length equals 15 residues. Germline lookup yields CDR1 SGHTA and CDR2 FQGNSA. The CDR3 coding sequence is TGTGCCAGCAGCTTAGTTCAACTAGCGGGGAACGAGCAGTACTTC. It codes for CASSLVQLAGNEQYF. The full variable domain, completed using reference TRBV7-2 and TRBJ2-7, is GAGVSQSPSNKVTEKGKDVELRCDPISGHTALYWYRQSLGQGLEFLIYFQGNSAPDKSGLPSDRFSAERTGGSVSTLTIQRTQQEDSAVYLCASSLVQLAGNEQYFGPGTRLTVT.

CDR3 residues: CASSRTGKLNEKLFF. For the CDR3, the DNA is TGTGCCAGTAGTAGGACAGGTAAGCTCAATGAAAAACTGTTTTTT. The chain carries TRBV19 and TRBJ1-4; 7 bases fit TRBD1. Germline V gene data show CDR1 as LNHDA and CDR2 as SQIVND (reference sequence). V trimming: 4 bases; J trimming: 5 bases; junction bases outside the gene matches: 7. The CDR3 is 15 residues long.

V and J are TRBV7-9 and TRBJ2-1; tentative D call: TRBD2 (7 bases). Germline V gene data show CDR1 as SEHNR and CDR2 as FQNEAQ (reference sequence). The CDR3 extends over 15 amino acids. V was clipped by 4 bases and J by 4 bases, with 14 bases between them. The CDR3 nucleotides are TGTGCCAGCAGCTGGGGGGGCGACTATTACAATGAGCAGTTCTTC. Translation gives CASSWGGDYYNEQFF.

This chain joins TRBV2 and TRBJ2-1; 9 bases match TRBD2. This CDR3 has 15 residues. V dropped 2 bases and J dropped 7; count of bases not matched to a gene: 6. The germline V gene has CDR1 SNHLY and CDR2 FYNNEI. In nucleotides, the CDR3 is TGTGCCAGCAGTGAACGGCGGGGGGGATGGAATGAGCAGTTCTTC. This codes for CASSERRGGWNEQFF.

The CDR3 DNA sequence: TGCAGCCAGACAGCTCACAATGAGCAGTTCTTC. It yields the protein CSQTAHNEQFF. V is TRBV29-1 and J is TRBJ2-1; the D gene is possibly TRBD1 (5 bases). Germline loops: CDR1 SQVTM, CDR2 ANQGSEA. Deletions cut 8 bases from V and 5 bases from J, with 10 bases between. CDR3 size: 11 residues.

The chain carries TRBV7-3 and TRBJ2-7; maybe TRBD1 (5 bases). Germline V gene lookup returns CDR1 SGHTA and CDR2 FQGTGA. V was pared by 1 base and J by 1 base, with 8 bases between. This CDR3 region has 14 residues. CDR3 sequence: CASSLMAGSYEQYF. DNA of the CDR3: TGTGCCAGCAGCTTAATGGCAGGGTCCTACGAGCAGTACTTC.

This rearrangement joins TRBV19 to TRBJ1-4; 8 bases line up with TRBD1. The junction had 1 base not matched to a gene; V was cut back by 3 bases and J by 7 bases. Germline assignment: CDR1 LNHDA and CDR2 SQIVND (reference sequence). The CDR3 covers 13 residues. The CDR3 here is CASSIGTGEKLFF. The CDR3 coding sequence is TGTGCCAGTAGTATTGGGACAGGTGAAAAACTGTTTTTT.

CDR3 coding DNA: TGTGCCAGCAGCCCCCCTAGGCTAGCGGGAATGACAGATACGCAGTATTTT. This encodes CASSPPRLAGMTDTQYF. This rearrangement joins TRBV7-9 to TRBJ2-3, with 9 bases lining up with TRBD2. Losses at the gene ends were 5 bases for V and 3 bases for J; bases not matched to a gene: 12. This CDR3 has 17 residues. CDR1 and CDR2 (germline): SEHNR, FQNEAQ (reference sequence).